This entry concerns a single T cell receptor (beta chain). Profiled with immunoSEQ multiplex PCR; TCRdb holds only in-frame clones, not every one. This table has about 84,000 clones, 97% appearing once. This sample was included in a study of technical replicates of blood from a few donors. This CDR3 has 15 residues. Between the trimmed V and J ends, which lost 2 bases and 0 bases, there was a span of 8 bases. The germline V gene has CDR1 MGHDK and CDR2 SYGVNS. The sequenced material came from T cells isolated from PBMCs. This clonotype was sampled from a human donor in good health. The chain is built from TRBV25-1 and TRBJ1-3; D is unclear. The CDR3 nucleotides read TGTGCCAGCAGTGAAGACTTCTTCTCTGGAAACACCATATATTTT. Protein product: CASSEDFFSGNTIYF.